This T cell receptor (beta chain) was documented in a study of T-cell memory formation after mild COVID-19. Study details: The two donors had largely donor-specific TCR clusters.

This clonotype was detected only a few times. Its antigen remains unidentified. With V trimmed by 0 bases and J by 2 bases, 7 bases remained unmatched. CDR3 length: 17 residues. Germline-derived CDR1 and CDR2 are SGHRS and YFSETQ. Study-level findings and limits: Clones that contracted from day 15 to 85 had balanced CD4/CD8; later expanders were CD4+ biased.

Each CDR3 protein gets one entry after TCRdb re-called the 5' RACE reads with MiXCR. The sample yields around 200,000 distinct CDR3 sequences, roughly 20% seen once. Sample: PBMCs or a T cell subset sorted from them (not recorded which). The clonotype was recovered from a man younger than 30 who had mild COVID-19 (a few samples of this study predate the infection). Cell type and time point are not known. J is TRBJ2-3 and V is TRBV5-1, with 9 bases that match TRBD2. CDR3: CASSLDIAGVNTDTQYF. The CDR3 DNA reads TGCGCCAGCAGCTTGGATATAGCGGGGGTGAACACAGATACGCAGTATTTT.